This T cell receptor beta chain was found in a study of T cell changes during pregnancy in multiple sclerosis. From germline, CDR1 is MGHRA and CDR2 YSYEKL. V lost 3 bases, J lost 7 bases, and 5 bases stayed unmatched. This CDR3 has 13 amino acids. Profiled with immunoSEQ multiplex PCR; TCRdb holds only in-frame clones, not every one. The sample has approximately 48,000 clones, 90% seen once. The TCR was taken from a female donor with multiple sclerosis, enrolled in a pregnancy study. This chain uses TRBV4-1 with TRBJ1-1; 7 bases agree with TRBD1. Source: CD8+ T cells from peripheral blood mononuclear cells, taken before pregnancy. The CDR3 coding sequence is TGCGCCAGCAGCCAGGCGACAGGGCGTGAAGCTTTCTTT. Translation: CASSQATGREAFF.